One T cell receptor beta chain is described in this entry. Antigen unknown. The junction shows a germline mismatch at one end, possibly a read error. These data are taken from a study of CD8+CD57+ T cells in acquired aplastic anemia. About the research overall: Sorted CD4+ and CD8+ cells gave an average of approximately 3 ug of DNA.

Genomic DNA provided the template from which TCR beta VDJ and CDR3 profiles were obtained. TCRdb re-called the reads through MiXCR, storing one row per CDR3 protein. In the table there are approximately 250,000 distinct CDR3 sequences, roughly 80% of which are singletons. Patients sequenced had flow cytometry evidence of CD8+CD57+ cell expansion. Germline CDR1 SEHNR, CDR2 FQNEAQ (reference sequence). The CDR3 loop spans 13 amino acids. Overall study results and limits: CD8+ Simpson's diversity did not differ significantly between patients and controls. Found in both controls and patients were about 30 CD8+ CDR3 sequences.

The sequence came from a human donor with aplastic anemia. This chain links TRBV7-9 with TRBJ2-1; tentatively, D is TRBD2 (6 bases). The specimen was sorted CD4+, CD8+, or CD8+CD57+ T cells (not recorded which) from PBMCs. CDR3 DNA: TGTGCCAGCAGTGATGGGGGGATCCATGAGACGTACTTC. It translates to CASSDGGIHETYF.